The 5 T cell receptor beta chains in this list originate from one sample, sequenced in a study of T cell responses to AZD1222 COVID-19 vaccine. TCRdb's copy holds only in-frame clones and misses some; the assay was immunoSEQ multiplex PCR. The table includes more than 15,000 clones, 60% to 85% detected once. The sample consisted of peripheral blood, taken 28 days after the second AZD1222 dose. The receptors derive from an adult who received the AZD1222 COVID-19 vaccine.

The chain couples TRBV19 to TRBJ1-1, with TRBD1 as a possible D gene (5 bases). Germline CDR1 LNHDA, CDR2 SQIVND (reference sequence). With 5 bases removed from V and 2 bases from J, the gap between germline ends came to 15 bases. This CDR3 spans 15 amino acids. The CDR3 reads CASSLLWGGNTEAFF. As DNA, the CDR3 is TGTGCCAGTAGTCTCCTGTGGGGGGGAAACACTGAAGCTTTCTTT.

J is TRBJ1-5 and V is TRBV18; D remains ambiguous. The CDR3 totals 16 residues. Germline V gene data show CDR1 as KGHSH and CDR2 as LQKENI. Between the trimmed V and J ends, which lost 2 bases and 2 bases, there was a span of 13 bases. CDR3 nucleotide sequence: TGTGCCAGCTCACCAGACCCGTCTGGGGGCAATCAGCCCCAGCATTTT. It yields the protein CASSPDPSGGNQPQHF.

V gene TRBV11-3 combines with J gene TRBJ2-5; 9 bases line up with TRBD2. V lost 1 base to trimming and J lost 5 bases; unmatched junction nucleotides: 11. The CDR3 runs 17 residues. Germline loops: CDR1 SGHNT, CDR2 YENEEA. The CDR3 protein is CASSLGGIAGAQETQYF. In DNA, the CDR3 is TGTGCCAGCAGCTTAGGAGGAATAGCGGGGGCGCAGGAGACCCAGTACTTC.

The table lists this clone with a few counts. Sequence at one end of the junction differs from germline and may be a read error. V is TRBV7-9 and J is TRBJ1-1, with 8 bases fitting TRBD1. The CDR3 spans 13 residues. Germline lookup yields CDR1 SEHNR and CDR2 FQNEAQ (reference sequence). This CDR3 is CATRQGMNPEAFF. The CDR3 DNA follows: TGTGCCACCCGACAGGGGATGAACCCTGAAGCTTTCTTT.

DNA of the CDR3: TGCGCCAGCAGGTTGTCTAGCGGGGACTCCTACAATGAGCAGTTCTTC. Its translation is CASRLSSGDSYNEQFF. The chain joins TRBV5-1 to TRBJ2-1; 9 bases map to TRBD2. CDR3 length: 16 residues. From germline, CDR1 is SGHRS and CDR2 YFSETQ. The junction had 6 bases not matched to a gene; V was cut back by 5 bases and J by 0 bases. Combining the CDR3 with reference TRBV5-1 and TRBJ2-1 gives the whole variable domain KAGVTQTPRYLIKTRGQQVTLSCSPISGHRSVSWYQQTPGQGLQFLFEYFSETQRNKGNFPGRFSGRQFSNSRSEMNVSTLELGDSALYLCASRLSSGDSYNEQFFGPGTRLTVL.